These T cell receptor beta chains were read from a single sample in a study of cytomegalovirus exposure and HLA in healthy donors. The table came from immunoSEQ multiplex PCR; TCRdb's copy has only in-frame clones and leaves some out. The repertoire consists of approximately 120,000 clones, with under 85% occurring once and the leading ten covering 2.5% to 3.5%. The sequenced sample was PBMCs. These TCRs come from a man aged 25 to 40 in good health and CMV-seronegative. CDR3s include the opening cysteine and the closing phenylalanine or tryptophan. A D gene is named only where the DNA matches it firmly.

TRBV28,TRBD1,CASDRGSYNSPLHF
TRBV27,TRBD1,CASRKGQGVETQYF
TRBV6-5,.,CASSTQSAYEQYF
TRBV5-6,TRBD1,CASSLYGQGAGGYTF
TRBV4-3,TRBD2,CASSQAAGVGETQYF
TRBV2,.,CASRETGSVTGELFF
TRBV5-1,TRBD1,CASSGDSEAFF
TRBV5-1,.,CATYHGLGSSTDTQYF
TRBV10-3,.,CAISAMDIMNTEAFF
TRBV6-5,.,CASSYSNSGNTIYF
TRBV29-1,.,CSVNGEGFGYTF
TRBV28,.,CASSIDRSGQPQHF
TRBV4-3,.,CASSQGQTNIQYF
TRBV28,.,CASSFRLADTQYF
TRBV14,.,CASSQGLEEKLFF
TRBV27,.,CASSPRLAGNTEAFF
TRBV4-3,TRBD1,CASSQGTGAKTQYF
TRBV6-4,TRBD2,CASRAGLAGEFEQFF